One sample yielded the 24 T cell receptor beta chains listed below, sequenced in a study of OX40 agonist ivuxolimab in advanced cancers. Profiling relied on immunoSEQ multiplex PCR, and the TCRdb table lists in-frame clones only, not all of them. The data contain under 70,000 clones, roughly 84% of them seen just once; the ten biggest clones take up around 2%. Sequenced material: CD4+ or CD8+ T cells sorted from blood, taken in a trial of the OX40 agonist ivuxolimab. The receptors were gathered from an adult with an advanced solid tumor such as melanoma, head and neck, liver or kidney cancer.

The V and J genes are TRBV9 and TRBJ1-1; 8 nucleotides agree with TRBD1. CDR3 length: 16 amino acids. Germline V gene sequence: CDR1 SGDLS, CDR2 YYNGEE. V lost 0 bases and J lost 1; bases outside the gene matches: 5. DNA of the CDR3: TGTGCCAGCAGCGTAGGCCAGGGGGCGCGGAACACTGAAGCTTTCTTT. Translating it yields CASSVGQGARNTEAFF.

The rearrangement joins TRBV27 to TRBJ2-7; D is undetermined. V was trimmed by 3 bases and J by 0 bases, leaving 12 bases between them. CDR3 length: 15 residues. Germline CDR1 and CDR2: MNHEY and SMNVEV (reference sequence). CDR3 nucleotide sequence: TGTGCCAGCAGTTTTCACTACCAAAGCTCCTACGAGCAGTACTTC. It translates to CASSFHYQSSYEQYF.

This clone was observed a single time. The gene calls are TRBV29-1 and TRBJ1-2; D possibly corresponds to TRBD1 (6 bases). Germline CDR1 and CDR2: SQVTM and ANQGSEA. The length of the CDR3 is 11 residues. The ends were cut back, 3 bases at V and 8 bases at J, with 10 bases in the middle. Here the CDR3 DNA reads TGCAGCGTTGAGGGGGCTGAGGGCTACACCTTC. Amino acids: CSVEGAEGYTF.

Remarks on this clone: One end of the junction is discordant with germline, which a read error may explain. V usage is TRBV5-1 and J usage is TRBJ1-4; TRBD1 is a possible D gene (5 bases). Germline CDR1 reads SGHRS; CDR2 reads YFSETQ. CDR3 length: 17 amino acids. CDR3 nucleotide sequence: TGCGCCAGCAGCTTCGGACCAGGACAAGCAACTAATGAAAGACTGTTTTTT. It codes for CASSFGPGQATNERLFF.

This clone was detected once. Other DNA variants within this sample encode the same CDR3. The rearrangement links TRBV7-8 to TRBJ1-1, with 7 nucleotides matching TRBD1. The length of the CDR3 is 14 residues. Germline V gene lookup returns CDR1 SGHVS and CDR2 FQNEAQ. V was pared by 0 bases and J by 4 bases, with 2 bases of the junction left unmatched. This chain's CDR3 is CASSLAAGGTEAFF. The CDR3 nucleotides are TGTGCCAGCAGCTTAGCGGCAGGGGGCACTGAAGCTTTCTTT.

V gene TRBV7-2 combines with J gene TRBJ2-3; 12 bases are shared with TRBD2. The V gene's germline CDR1 is SGHTA and CDR2 FQGNSA. V gave up 0 bases and J gave up 2 bases; unmatched junction bases: 9. The CDR3 runs to 19 residues. The DNA of the CDR3 is TGTGCCAGCAGCTTAGCTAGTGCTAGCGGGGGGGCCTACACAGATACGCAGTATTTT. Translation: CASSLASASGGAYTDTQYF.

The chain couples TRBV6-1 to TRBJ1-1, with D possibly being TRBD1 (5 bases). The CDR3 is 14 residues long. CDR1 is MNHNS and CDR2 is SASEGT in the germline V gene. V lost 6 bases, J lost 5 bases, and 16 bases lay in between. The CDR3 spells CASSPLSTATEAFF. CDR3 sequence (DNA): TGTGCCAGCAGCCCACTGTCGACAGCTACTGAAGCTTTCTTT.

This clone has only a few counts. CDR3 in DNA: TGTGCCAGCGGGACAGGATCTCTCTATGGCTACACCTTC. As protein: CASGTGSLYGYTF. The rearrangement links TRBV2 to TRBJ1-2, with TRBD1 matching over 8 bases. The V and J ends lost 8 bases and 4 bases, in that order; junction bases with no gene match: 6. The CDR3 runs 13 residues. From germline, CDR1 is SNHLY and CDR2 FYNNEI.

The rearrangement uses TRBV4-3 and TRBJ2-1; no clear D. Trimming took 0 bases from V and 5 from J, leaving 11 bases between them. CDR3 length: 15 residues. Germline CDR1 and CDR2: LGHNA and YSLEER. This chain's CDR3 is CASSQEASRNNEQFF. CDR3 nucleotide sequence: TGCGCCAGCAGCCAAGAAGCGTCGAGGAACAATGAGCAGTTCTTC.

V usage is TRBV2 and J usage is TRBJ1-1; D might be TRBD1 (5 bases). The CDR3 totals 15 residues. Germline values: CDR1 SNHLY, CDR2 FYNNEI. Between the trimmed V and J ends, which lost 6 bases and 9 bases, there was a span of 23 bases. DNA of the CDR3: TGTGCCAGCAGCCGAAGTGACCAGACAGCCGGGCAAGCTTTCTTT. It is translated as CASSRSDQTAGQAFF.

Written as DNA, the CDR3 is TGTGCCAGCAGCAAAGCGTCCGGGCAGGCGAACACCGGGGAGCTGTTTTTT. Translating gives CASSKASGQANTGELFF. This sequence joins TRBV21-1 and TRBJ2-2. TRBV21-1 is an annotated pseudogene. This CDR3 spans 17 amino acids.

The chain employs TRBV5-1 and TRBJ1-2, with 10 positions matching TRBD1. Germline lookup yields CDR1 SGHRS and CDR2 YFSETQ. V trimming: 4 bases; J trimming: 8 bases; junction bases outside the gene matches: 11. This CDR3 is 15 amino acids long. CDR3 sequence reads: CASSPGLGQGEGYTF. DNA for the CDR3: TGCGCCAGCAGCCCGGGGCTAGGACAGGGGGAAGGCTACACCTTC. Looking up the rest from reference TRBV5-1 and TRBJ1-2 gives the full variable domain: KAGVTQTPRYLIKTRGQQVTLSCSPISGHRSVSWYQQTPGQGLQFLFEYFSETQRNKGNFPGRFSGRQFSNSRSEMNVSTLELGDSALYLCASSPGLGQGEGYTFGSGTRLTVV.

The chain links TRBV28 to TRBJ2-2; either TRBD1 or TRBD2 may fit D (7 bases each). Trimming pared 6 bases from V and 0 bases from J, leaving 17 bases between. The CDR3 is 17 residues long. CDR1 is MDHEN and CDR2 is SYDVKM in the germline V gene. DNA for the CDR3: TGTGCCAGCAGGGGGGGGTACAGGGGTTCGAACACCGGGGAGCTGTTTTTT. Translation: CASRGGYRGSNTGELFF.

This clone has a single count. The rearrangement uses TRBV7-5 and TRBJ2-3; the table's D call, TRBD1, has no DNA check behind it. TRBV7-5 is assigned pseudogene status. CDR3 size: 14 residues. CDR3 amino acids: CAINRGSSTDTQYF. The CDR3 DNA reads TGTGCCATAAATAGGGGGTCTAGCACAGATACGCAGTATTTT.

V and J are TRBV5-1 and TRBJ2-3, with TRBD2 matching 11 bases. The ends lost 7 bases at V and 5 bases at J; junction bases unmatched: 9. This CDR3 has 15 residues. Germline-derived CDR1 and CDR2 are SGHRS and YFSETQ. CDR3 nucleotides: TGCGCCAGCGGCATACAGGGACTAGCGGTAGATACGCAGTATTTT. This encodes CASGIQGLAVDTQYF.

In this sample, this clone turned up once. This chain joins TRBV2 and TRBJ1-1; tentative D call: TRBD1 (5 bases). Germline V CDR1 and CDR2: SNHLY, FYNNEI. Between the trimmed V and J ends, which lost 10 bases and 0 bases, there was a span of 15 bases. The CDR3 is 14 amino acids. CDR3 loop: CATISGRLNTEAFF. The CDR3 DNA follows: TGTGCCACCATATCGGGACGTTTGAACACTGAAGCTTTCTTT.

This clone was picked up a small number of times. This chain joins TRBV19 and TRBJ1-2; possibly TRBD1 for D (5 bases). This CDR3 is 13 amino acids long. Germline V gene sequence: CDR1 LNHDA, CDR2 SQIVND (reference sequence). The V and J ends lost 8 bases and 3 bases respectively, with 13 bases between them. The DNA for the CDR3 is TGTGCCAGTTCTTACGGGGGGGACTATGGCTACACCTTC. Protein sequence: CASSYGGDYGYTF.

This clone occurred once. This chain joins TRBV19 and TRBJ1-4, with a weak D call TRBD1 (5 bases). V was trimmed by 5 bases and J by 0 bases, leaving 10 bases between them. CDR3 length: 15 residues. Germline CDR1 LNHDA, CDR2 SQIVND (reference sequence). CDR3 bases: TGTGCCAGTAGTTTGGACACTGCAACTAATGAAAAACTGTTTTTT. It specifies CASSLDTATNEKLFF.

This chain connects TRBV6-5 to TRBJ2-7, with a weak D call TRBD2 (5 bases). The CDR3 is made up of 15 amino acids. The germline V gene has CDR1 MNHEY and CDR2 SVGAGI. V was clipped by 6 bases and J by 4 bases, with 19 bases between them. CDR3 amino acids: CASRPAHAGAYEQYF. The CDR3 DNA follows: TGTGCCAGCAGGCCGGCTCACGCGGGCGCATACGAGCAGTACTTC.

The V call is TRBV5-4, the J call TRBJ2-7, with D unresolved. Trimming removed 1 base from V and 0 bases from J, with 5 bases in between. The germline gives CDR1 SGHNT, CDR2 YYREEE (reference sequence). The CDR3 extends over 13 amino acids. In DNA form, the CDR3 reads TGTGCCAGCAGCTTGCGCAGCTCCTACGAGCAGTACTTC. Translation: CASSLRSSYEQYF.

The V call is TRBV4-3, the J call TRBJ2-2; perhaps D is TRBD1 or TRBD2 (5 bases each). Deletions cut 9 bases from V and 1 base from J, with 9 bases between. This CDR3 region has 13 residues. Germline V gene data show CDR1 as LGHNA and CDR2 as YSLEER. CDR3 nucleotide sequence: TGCGCCAGTGGGACCCTGAACACCGGGGAGCTGTTTTTT. Residues: CASGTLNTGELFF.

The V gene is TRBV7-2, the J gene TRBJ2-1; TRBD1 matches 7 bases. In germline, CDR1 is SGHTA, CDR2 FQGNSA. The length of the CDR3 is 14 residues. The trim removed 5 bases at V and 1 base at J, leaving 2 bases unmatched. The CDR3: CASSATGSYNEQFF. The CDR3 nucleotides are TGTGCCAGCAGCGCGACAGGGTCCTACAATGAGCAGTTCTTC. Based on the CDR3 plus reference TRBV7-2 and TRBJ2-1, the full variable domain is GAGVSQSPSNKVTEKGKDVELRCDPISGHTALYWYRQSLGQGLEFLIYFQGNSAPDKSGLPSDRFSAERTGGSVSTLTIQRTQQEDSAVYLCASSATGSYNEQFFGPGTRLTVL.

This clone has only one observation. J is TRBJ2-3 and V is TRBV28; 10 nucleotides align to TRBD1. The CDR3 spans 14 residues. V shed 5 bases and J 5 bases; nucleotides not matched to a gene: 4. CDR1 and CDR2 (germline): MDHEN, SYDVKM. The CDR3 sequence is CASSKGQGLDTQYF. The CDR3, as DNA: TGTGCCAGCAGTAAGGGACAGGGGTTAGATACGCAGTATTTT.

The chain joins TRBV9 to TRBJ2-3, with D tentatively TRBD1 or TRBD2 (5 bases each). Germline lookup yields CDR1 SGDLS and CDR2 YYNGEE. V gave up 0 bases and J gave up 6 bases, with 14 bases separating them. The CDR3 sequence is 15 residues long. The CDR3 loop is CASSVDAGTEDTQYF. CDR3 nucleotide sequence: TGTGCCAGCAGCGTAGATGCAGGGACCGAGGATACGCAGTATTTT.